The rows below give T cell receptor beta chains drawn from one sample of a study of cytomegalovirus exposure and HLA in healthy donors. Sequencing used immunoSEQ multiplex PCR; TCRdb keeps in-frame clones, though not all of them. The table records tens of thousands of clones, roughly 84% of them present only once. The specimen sequenced was PBMCs. The receptors were sampled from a man between 25 and 39 years old in good health and CMV-seronegative. Each CDR3 is given with its conserved first and last residue. The D gene is left open where the match is weak. Expanded clones are given a class, and other clones once, few, many or no size at all.

d_gene	j_gene	v_gene	abundance	CDR3aa	CDR3nt
TRBD1	TRBJ1-2	TRBV28	NA	CASRLALTQGALGGYTF	TGTGCCAGCAGGCTCGCCCTGACACAGGGGGCTCTGGGAGGCTACACCTTC
TRBD1	TRBJ1-2	TRBV18	NA	CASSRWTGRGDYGYTF	TGTGCCAGCTCACGTTGGACAGGGCGAGGGGATTATGGCTACACCTTC
TRBD1	TRBJ1-1	TRBV9	NA	CASSPQGTEAFF	TGTGCCAGCAGCCCACAGGGGACTGAAGCTTTCTTT
NA	TRBJ1-1	TRBV2	NA	CAEMETSEAFF	TGTGCCGAGATGGAGACGAGTGAAGCTTTCTTT
TRBD1	TRBJ1-6	TRBV5-6	NA	CASTPGQGRWPLHF	TGTGCCAGCACCCCGGGACAGGGAAGGTGGCCCCTCCACTTT
TRBD2	TRBJ2-1	TRBV19	NA	CASRRLAEHNEQFF	TGTGCCAGTAGAAGACTAGCGGAGCACAATGAGCAGTTCTTC
NA	TRBJ1-2	TRBV4-3	NA	CASSQDVVGQARVYGYTF	TGCGCCAGCAGCCAAGATGTGGTGGGGCAGGCCCGGGTCTATGGCTACACCTTC
NA	TRBJ2-7	TRBV19	NA	CASSIGPYEQYF	TGTGCCAGTAGTATAGGGCCGTACGAGCAGTACTTC
TRBD1	TRBJ2-7	TRBV27	NA	CASKRQGQIGSYEQYF	TGTGCCAGCAAAAGACAGGGGCAGATCGGGTCCTACGAGCAGTACTTC
NA	TRBJ1-1	TRBV5-6	few	CASSLDIGTMNTEAFF	TGTGCCAGCAGCTTGGATATTGGGACTATGAACACTGAAGCTTTCTTT
TRBD1	TRBJ1-4	TRBV9	NA	CASSQGEVVEKLFF	TGTGCCAGCAGCCAGGGGGAAGTAGTTGAAAAACTGTTTTTT
NA	TRBJ1-1	TRBV6-1	NA	CATDTEQGWTEAFF	TGTGCCACCGACACCGAGCAGGGGTGGACTGAAGCTTTCTTT